This TCR beta chain was found in a study of T cell changes during pregnancy in multiple sclerosis (dated by TCRdb to between 2018 and 2021). Study-wide context: The study examined how the T cell repertoire changed over the course of pregnancy in women with multiple sclerosis.

Concerning this clone: What this receptor recognizes is not known. Within one base of it there is no much larger clone, and no base qualities were kept.

Trimming costs V 10 bases and J 3 bases, and their ends lie 6 bases apart. The germline V gene supplies CDR1 MDHEN and CDR2 SYDVKM. From cysteine to phenylalanine, the CDR3 is 10 amino acids long. Here the CDR3 DNA is all that survives: 30 bases in frame from base 1. The library relied on the immunoSEQ multiplex PCR assay. The clones in this table, taken by TCRdb from immuneACCESS, are in-frame only. Not every clone is retained; where verified, under half of the shortfall comes from an unresolved V gene, and the cause of the rest is unknown. Within this sample are fewer than 85,000 clones, with nearly 95% of them counted one time only. The ten largest clonotypes hold 0.85% to 1.3% of the sample.

The sequence derives from a female donor with multiple sclerosis, enrolled in a pregnancy study. The specimen comprised peripheral blood, sampled in the second trimester of pregnancy. This receptor chain uses TRBV28 and TRBJ2-5; no D gene can be assigned with confidence. The DNA sequence is given as TGTGCCAAGAGAGAAGAGACCCAGTACTTC. Its protein reads: CAKREETQYF. The full variable domain, completed from the reference TRBV28 and TRBJ2-5 proteins outside the CDR3, reads DVKVTQSSRYLVKRTGEKVFLECVQDMDHENMFWYRQDPGLGLRLIYFSYDVKMKEKGDIPEGYSVSREKKERFSLILESASTNQTSMYLCAKREETQYFGPGTRLLVL.